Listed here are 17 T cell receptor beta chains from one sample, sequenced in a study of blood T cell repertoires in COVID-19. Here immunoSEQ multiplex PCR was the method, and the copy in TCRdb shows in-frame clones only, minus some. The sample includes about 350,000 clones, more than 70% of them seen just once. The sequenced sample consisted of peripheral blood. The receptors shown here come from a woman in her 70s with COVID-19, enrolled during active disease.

CDR3 sequence reads: CATDRDPYSNQPQHF. The CDR3 DNA follows: TGTGCCACGGACAGGGACCCCTATAGCAATCAGCCCCAGCATTTT. This rearrangement joins TRBV19 to TRBJ1-5, with 8 bases that match TRBD1. From germline, CDR1 is LNHDA and CDR2 SQIVND (reference sequence). Trimming cost V 10 bases and J 0 bases; bases outside gene matches: 8. CDR3 length equals 15 residues.

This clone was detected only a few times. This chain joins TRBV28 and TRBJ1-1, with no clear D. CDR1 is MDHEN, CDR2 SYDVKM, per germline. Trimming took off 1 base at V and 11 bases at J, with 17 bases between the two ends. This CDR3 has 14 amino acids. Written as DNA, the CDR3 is TGTGCCAGCAGTTTATTCTCCCTGTCCAATCGGGCTTTCTTT. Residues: CASSLFSLSNRAFF.

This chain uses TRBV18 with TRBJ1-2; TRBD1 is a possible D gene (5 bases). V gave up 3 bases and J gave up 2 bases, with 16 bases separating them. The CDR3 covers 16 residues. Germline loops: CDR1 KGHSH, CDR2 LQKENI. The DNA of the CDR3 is TGTGCCAGCTCACCCCTACTGGGGGGAATCAACTATGGCTACACCTTC. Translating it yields CASSPLLGGINYGYTF.

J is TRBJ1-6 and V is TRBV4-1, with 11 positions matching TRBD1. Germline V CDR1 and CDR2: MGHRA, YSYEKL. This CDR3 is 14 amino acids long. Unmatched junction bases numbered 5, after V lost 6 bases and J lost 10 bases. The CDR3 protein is CASSRDRGDSPLHF. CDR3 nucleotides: TGCGCCAGCAGTAGGGACAGGGGGGACTCACCCCTCCACTTT.

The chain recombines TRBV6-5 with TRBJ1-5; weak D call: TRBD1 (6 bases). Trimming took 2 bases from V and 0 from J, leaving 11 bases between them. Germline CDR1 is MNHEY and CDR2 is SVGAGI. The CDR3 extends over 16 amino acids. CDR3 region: CASSYQTGSSNQPQHF. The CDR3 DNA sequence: TGTGCCAGCAGTTACCAAACAGGGAGTAGCAATCAGCCCCAGCATTTT.

The CDR3 sequence is CAISDITQGGETQYF. CDR3 coding DNA: TGTGCCATCAGTGACATAACTCAGGGAGGGGAGACCCAGTACTTC. The rearrangement joins TRBV10-3 to TRBJ2-5; 7 nucleotides align to TRBD2. The CDR3 totals 15 residues. The V segment lost 3 bases and the J segment 5 bases; nucleotides outside the gene matches: 9. CDR1 is ENHRY and CDR2 is SYGVKD in the germline V gene.

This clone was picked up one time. CDR3 loop: CASSIVAGSYEQYF. The DNA for the CDR3 is TGTGCCAGTAGTATCGTCGCGGGCTCCTACGAGCAGTACTTC. The rearrangement uses TRBV19 and TRBJ2-7; possible D gene TRBD2, 5 bases. In germline, CDR1 is LNHDA, CDR2 SQIVND (reference sequence). This CDR3 contains 14 residues. Trimming removed 3 bases at V and 0 bases at J, with 9 bases between.

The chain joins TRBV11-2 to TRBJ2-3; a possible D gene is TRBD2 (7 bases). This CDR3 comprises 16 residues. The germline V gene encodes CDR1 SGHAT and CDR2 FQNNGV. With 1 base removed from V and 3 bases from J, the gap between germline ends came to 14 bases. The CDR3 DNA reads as TGTGCCAGCAGCTTAGGTGGAGGGAGGGGGACAGATACGCAGTATTTT. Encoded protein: CASSLGGGRGTDTQYF. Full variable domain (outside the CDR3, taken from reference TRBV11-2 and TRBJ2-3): EAGVAQSPRYKIIEKRQSVAFWCNPISGHATLYWYQQILGQGPKLLIQFQNNGVVDDSQLPKDRFSAERLKGVDSTLKIQPAKLEDSAVYLCASSLGGGRGTDTQYFGPGTRLTVL.

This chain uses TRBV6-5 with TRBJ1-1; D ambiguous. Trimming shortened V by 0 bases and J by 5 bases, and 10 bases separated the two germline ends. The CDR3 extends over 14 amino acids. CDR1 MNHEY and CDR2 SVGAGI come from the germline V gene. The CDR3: CASSYSRVWTEAFF. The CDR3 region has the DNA TGTGCCAGCAGTTACTCGAGAGTTTGGACTGAAGCTTTCTTT.

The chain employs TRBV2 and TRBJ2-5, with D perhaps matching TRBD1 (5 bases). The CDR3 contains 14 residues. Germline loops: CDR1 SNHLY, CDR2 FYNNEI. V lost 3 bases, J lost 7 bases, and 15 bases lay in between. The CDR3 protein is CASSETALTATQYF. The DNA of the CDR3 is TGTGCCAGCAGTGAGACAGCCCTGACTGCGACCCAGTACTTC.

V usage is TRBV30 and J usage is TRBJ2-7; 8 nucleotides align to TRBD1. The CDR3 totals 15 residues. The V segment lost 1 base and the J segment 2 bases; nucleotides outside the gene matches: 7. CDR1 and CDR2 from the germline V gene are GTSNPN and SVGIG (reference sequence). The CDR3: CAWSGRQGPPYEQYF. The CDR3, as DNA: TGTGCCTGGAGTGGGCGACAGGGGCCCCCCTACGAGCAGTACTTC.

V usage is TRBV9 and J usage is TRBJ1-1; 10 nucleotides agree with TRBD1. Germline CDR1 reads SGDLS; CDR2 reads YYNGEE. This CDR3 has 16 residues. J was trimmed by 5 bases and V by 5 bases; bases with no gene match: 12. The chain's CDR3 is CASRPRTGGSETEAFF. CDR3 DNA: TGTGCCAGCAGACCAAGGACAGGGGGATCGGAGACTGAAGCTTTCTTT.

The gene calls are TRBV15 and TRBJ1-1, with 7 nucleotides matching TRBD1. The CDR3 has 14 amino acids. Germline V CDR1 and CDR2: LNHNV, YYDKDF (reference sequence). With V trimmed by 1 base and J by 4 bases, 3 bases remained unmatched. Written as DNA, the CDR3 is TGTGCCACCAGCAGAGTGACAGGGAGCACTGAAGCTTTCTTT. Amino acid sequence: CATSRVTGSTEAFF.

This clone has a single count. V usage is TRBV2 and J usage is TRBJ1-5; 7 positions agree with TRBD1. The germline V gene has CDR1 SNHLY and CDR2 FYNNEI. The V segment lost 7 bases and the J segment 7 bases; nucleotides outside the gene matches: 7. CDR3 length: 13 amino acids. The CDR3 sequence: CASTRQGQQPQHF. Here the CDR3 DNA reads TGTGCCAGCACTCGACAGGGACAACAGCCCCAGCATTTT.

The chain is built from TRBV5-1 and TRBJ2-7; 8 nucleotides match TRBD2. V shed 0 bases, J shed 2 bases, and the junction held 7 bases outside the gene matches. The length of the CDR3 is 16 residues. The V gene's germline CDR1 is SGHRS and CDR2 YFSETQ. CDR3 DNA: TGCGCCAGCAGCTTGGGGGATAGCGGGGCCCCCTACGAGCAGTACTTC. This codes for CASSLGDSGAPYEQYF.

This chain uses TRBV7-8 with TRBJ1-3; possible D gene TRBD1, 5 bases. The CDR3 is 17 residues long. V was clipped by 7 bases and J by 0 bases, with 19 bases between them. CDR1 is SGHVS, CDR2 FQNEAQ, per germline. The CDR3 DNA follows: TGTGCCAGCACTCCGTACCGGCCAGGGCCCTCTGGAAACACCATATATTTT. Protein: CASTPYRPGPSGNTIYF. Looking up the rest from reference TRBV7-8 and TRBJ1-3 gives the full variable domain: GAGVSQSPRYKVAKRGQDVALRCDPISGHVSLFWYQQALGQGPEFLTYFQNEAQLDKSGLPSDRFFAERPEGSVSTLKIQRTQQEDSAVYLCASTPYRPGPSGNTIYFGEGSWLTVV.

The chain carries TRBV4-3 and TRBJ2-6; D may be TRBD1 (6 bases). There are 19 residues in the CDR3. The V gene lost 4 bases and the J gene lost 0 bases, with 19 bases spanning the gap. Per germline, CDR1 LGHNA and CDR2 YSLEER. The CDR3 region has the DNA TGCGCCAGCAGCCCTCAAGCTTCAGGGGCAAACTCTGGGGCCAACGTCCTGACTTTC. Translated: CASSPQASGANSGANVLTF.